Here is one T cell receptor beta chain with its context. The target of this receptor is not known. No qualities accompany the bases; no much larger clone lies one base away. V gives up 3 bases and J gives up 1 base, and the segment between their germline ends measures 14 bases. CDR1 SGDLS and CDR2 YYNGEE were looked up in the germline V gene. The CDR3, from cysteine to phenylalanine, totals 16 residues. The CDR3 DNA has 48 bases and is translated from base 1. This sample is part of a study of OX40 agonist ivuxolimab in advanced cancers. For the wider study: Ivuxolimab was an agonistic, fully human IgG2 monoclonal antibody directed against OX40 (CD134), a costimulatory receptor. Intravenous ivuxolimab was administered to patients every 2 weeks at six dose levels: 0.01, 0.1, 0.3, 1.5, 3 and 10 mg/kg. Of the roughly 51 patients in dose escalation, 19 had hepatocellular carcinoma, some 15 had melanoma, 9 had renal cell carcinoma and 9 had head and neck cancer. In the dose-escalation cohort, more than 80% of patients were male, and the mean age was 60 years with a range of roughly 23 to 90. Patients were allowed to have had prior anti-PD-1, anti-PD-L1 or anti-CTLA-4 therapy, and around 40% of the dose-escalation patients had previously received checkpoint inhibitors. Three dose-escalation patients achieved partial responses, one with hepatocellular carcinoma and two with cutaneous melanoma. The point of sequencing TCRbeta in the periphery was to test whether ivuxolimab changed TCR sequence diversity and drove clonal T-cell expansion. The paper covers the monotherapy dose-escalation part of the phase I ivuxolimab trial, which included N ≈ 50 patients.

Patients with autoimmune disease history or receiving systemic immunosuppression were excluded from the trial. Peripheral blood for TCR sequencing was collected from all dose cohorts at baseline, on cycle 4 day 1, and on cycle 7 day 1. The samples were taken from a phase I, first-in-human, multicenter, open-label dose-escalation trial of ivuxolimab. Adults with locally advanced or metastatic head and neck squamous cell, hepatocellular, melanoma or renal cell carcinoma were enrolled in the trial. Before TCR sequencing, CD4+ T cells and CD8+ T cells were sorted from peripheral blood as separate populations. Genomic DNA was isolated from the sorted cells so that the TCRbeta CDR3 region could be sequenced. The immunoSEQ Assay was used to sequence the TCRbeta CDR3 regions. The immuneACCESS repertoire file appears here via TCRdb, limited to in-frame rearrangements. These files lack a portion of the clones; in checked studies, under half of the deficit traces to unresolved V genes, and the cause of the others is not known. This sample gives around 140,000 clones in total; about nine tenths of them show up just once. The top ten clonotypes cover approximately 1.1% of the sample.

The paper's findings and limits, for the study overall: At doses from 0.1 to 3.0 mg/kg, clonal expansion was seen in both CD4+ and CD8+ blood T cells between baseline and week 6. The antigen specificity of the peripheral T cells that underwent clonal expansion was not determined. On average, CD8+ T cells showed more expanded clones than CD4+ T cells after ivuxolimab. Low levels of normalized T-cell clonal expansion were also seen in some patients who did not respond. In partial responders in the 0.1-3.0 mg/kg groups, normalized peripheral clonal expansion was found to be among the lowest, especially among CD8+ T cells.

Sequences were derived from CD4+ or CD8+ T cells sorted from blood, sampled in a trial of the OX40 agonist ivuxolimab. The TCR was taken from an adult with an advanced solid tumor such as melanoma, head and neck, liver or kidney cancer. The chain links TRBV9 with TRBJ1-3; the D region possibly corresponds to TRBD1 (6 bases align). The sequence in DNA is TGTGCCAGCAGCGGGCGACCAGGGGAGTCTGGAAACACCATATATTTT. Translated, it reads CASSGRPGESGNTIYF.